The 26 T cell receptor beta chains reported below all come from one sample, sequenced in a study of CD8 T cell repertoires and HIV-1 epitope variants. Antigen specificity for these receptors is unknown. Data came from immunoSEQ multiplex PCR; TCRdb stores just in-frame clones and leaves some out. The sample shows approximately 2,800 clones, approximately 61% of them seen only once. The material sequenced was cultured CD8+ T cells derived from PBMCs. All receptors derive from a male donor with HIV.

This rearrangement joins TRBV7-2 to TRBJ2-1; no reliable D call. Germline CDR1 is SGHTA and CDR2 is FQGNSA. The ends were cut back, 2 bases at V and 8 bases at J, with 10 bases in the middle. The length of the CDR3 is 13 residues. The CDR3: CASSLHWMDEQFF. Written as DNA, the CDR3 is TGTGCCAGCAGCTTACATTGGATGGATGAGCAGTTCTTC.

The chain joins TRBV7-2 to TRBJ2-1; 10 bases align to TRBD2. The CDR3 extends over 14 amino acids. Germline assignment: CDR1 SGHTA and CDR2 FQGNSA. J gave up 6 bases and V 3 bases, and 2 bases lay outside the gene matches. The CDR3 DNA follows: TGTGCCAGCAGCTTCTCTAGCGGGGGCAATGAGCAGTTCTTC. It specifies CASSFSSGGNEQFF.

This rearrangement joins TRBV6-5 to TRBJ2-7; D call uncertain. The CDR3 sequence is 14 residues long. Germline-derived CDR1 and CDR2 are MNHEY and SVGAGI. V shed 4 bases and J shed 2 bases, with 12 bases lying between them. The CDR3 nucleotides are TGTGCCAGCAGTTCCGAGGCTGTACCCTACGAGCAGTACTTC. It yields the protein CASSSEAVPYEQYF.

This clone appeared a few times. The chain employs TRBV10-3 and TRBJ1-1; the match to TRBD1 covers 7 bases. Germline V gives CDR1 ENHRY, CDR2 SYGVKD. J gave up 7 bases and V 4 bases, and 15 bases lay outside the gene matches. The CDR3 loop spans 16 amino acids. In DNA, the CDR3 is TGTGCCATCAGTGCCGGAGACGCGGGGACAGCTGATGAAGCTTTCTTT. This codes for CAISAGDAGTADEAFF.

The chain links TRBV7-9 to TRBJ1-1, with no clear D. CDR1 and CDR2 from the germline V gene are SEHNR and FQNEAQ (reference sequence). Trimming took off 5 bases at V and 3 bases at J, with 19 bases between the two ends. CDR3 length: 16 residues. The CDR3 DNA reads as TGTGCCAGCAGCCACCCCGACGGGGTAATTGACACTGAAGCTTTCTTT. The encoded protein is CASSHPDGVIDTEAFF.

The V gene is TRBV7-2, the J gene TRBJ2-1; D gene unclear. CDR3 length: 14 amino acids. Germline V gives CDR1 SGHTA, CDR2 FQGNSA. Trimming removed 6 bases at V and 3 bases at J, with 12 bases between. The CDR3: CASRPSVGYNEQFF. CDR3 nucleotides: TGTGCCAGCAGACCCTCGGTAGGCTACAATGAGCAGTTCTTC.

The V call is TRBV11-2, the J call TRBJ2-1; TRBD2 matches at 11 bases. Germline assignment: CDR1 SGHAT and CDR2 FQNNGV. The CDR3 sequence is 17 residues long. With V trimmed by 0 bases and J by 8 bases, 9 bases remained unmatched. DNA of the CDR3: TGTGCCAGCAGCTTAGAAGAACTAGCGGGAGTCGTGTATGAGCAGTTCTTC. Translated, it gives CASSLEELAGVVYEQFF.

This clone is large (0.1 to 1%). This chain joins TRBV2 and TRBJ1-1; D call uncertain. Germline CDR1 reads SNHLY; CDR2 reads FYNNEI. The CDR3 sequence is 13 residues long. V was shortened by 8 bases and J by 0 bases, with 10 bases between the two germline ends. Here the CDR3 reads CASRGIMNTEAFF. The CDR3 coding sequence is TGTGCCAGCCGTGGAATTATGAACACTGAAGCTTTCTTT.

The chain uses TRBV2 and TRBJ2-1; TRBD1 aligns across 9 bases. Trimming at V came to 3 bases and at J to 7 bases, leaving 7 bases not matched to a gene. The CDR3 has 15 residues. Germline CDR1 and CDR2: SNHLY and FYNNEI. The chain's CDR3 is CASSESLTGGNEQFF. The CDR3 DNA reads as TGTGCCAGCAGTGAGTCCCTGACAGGGGGGAATGAGCAGTTCTTC.

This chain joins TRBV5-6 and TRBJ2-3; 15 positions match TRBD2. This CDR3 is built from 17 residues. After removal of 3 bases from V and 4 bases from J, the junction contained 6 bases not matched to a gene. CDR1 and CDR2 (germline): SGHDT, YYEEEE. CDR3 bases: TGTGCCAGCAGCTCGGAAGGACTAGCGGGAGGGCCAGATACGCAGTATTTT. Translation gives CASSSEGLAGGPDTQYF.

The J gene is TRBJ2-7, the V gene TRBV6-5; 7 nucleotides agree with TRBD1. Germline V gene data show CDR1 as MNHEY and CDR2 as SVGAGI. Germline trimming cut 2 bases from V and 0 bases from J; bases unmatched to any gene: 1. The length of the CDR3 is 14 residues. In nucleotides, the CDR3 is TGTGCCAGCAGTTACCGGACAGGCTCCTACGAGCAGTACTTC. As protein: CASSYRTGSYEQYF.

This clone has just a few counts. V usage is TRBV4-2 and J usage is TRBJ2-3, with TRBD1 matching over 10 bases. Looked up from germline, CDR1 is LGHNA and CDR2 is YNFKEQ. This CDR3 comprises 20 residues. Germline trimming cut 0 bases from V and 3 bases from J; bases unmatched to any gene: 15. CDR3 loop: CASSQDPGTGVGDLTDTQYF. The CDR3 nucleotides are TGTGCCAGCAGCCAAGATCCCGGGACAGGGGTAGGGGATTTAACAGATACGCAGTATTTT.

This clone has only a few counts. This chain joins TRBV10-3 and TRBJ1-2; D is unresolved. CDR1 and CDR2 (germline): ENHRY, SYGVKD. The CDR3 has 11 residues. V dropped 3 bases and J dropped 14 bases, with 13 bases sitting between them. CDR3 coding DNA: TGTGCCATCAGTGAATCGGGCGGACCAACCTTC. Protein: CAISESGGPTF.

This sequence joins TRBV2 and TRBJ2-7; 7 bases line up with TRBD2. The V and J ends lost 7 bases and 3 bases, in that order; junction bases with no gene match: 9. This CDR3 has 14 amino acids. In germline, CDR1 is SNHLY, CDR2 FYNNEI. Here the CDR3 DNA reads TGTGCCAGCACGGGTGGCGGGAGCGGCTACGAGCAGTACTTC. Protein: CASTGGGSGYEQYF.

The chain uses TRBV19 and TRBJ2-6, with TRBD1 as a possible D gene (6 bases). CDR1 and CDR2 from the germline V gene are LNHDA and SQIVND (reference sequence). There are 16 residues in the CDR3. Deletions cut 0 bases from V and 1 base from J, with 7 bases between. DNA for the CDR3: TGTGCCAGTAGTATAGATCAGGGGTCTGGGGCCAACGTCCTGACTTTC. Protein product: CASSIDQGSGANVLTF.

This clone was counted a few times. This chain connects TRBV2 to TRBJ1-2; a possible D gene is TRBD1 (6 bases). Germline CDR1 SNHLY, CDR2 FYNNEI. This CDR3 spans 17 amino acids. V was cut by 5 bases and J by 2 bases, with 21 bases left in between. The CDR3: CASSPFETGEENYGYTF. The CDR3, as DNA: TGTGCCAGCAGTCCTTTTGAGACAGGAGAAGAGAACTATGGCTACACCTTC.

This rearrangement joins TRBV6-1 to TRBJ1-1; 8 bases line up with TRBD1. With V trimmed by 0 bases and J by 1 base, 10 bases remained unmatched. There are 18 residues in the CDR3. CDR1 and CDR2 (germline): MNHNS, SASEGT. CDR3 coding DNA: TGTGCCAGCAGTGAAGCGCTTCGGACAGGGAAGTCGAACACTGAAGCTTTCTTT. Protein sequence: CASSEALRTGKSNTEAFF.

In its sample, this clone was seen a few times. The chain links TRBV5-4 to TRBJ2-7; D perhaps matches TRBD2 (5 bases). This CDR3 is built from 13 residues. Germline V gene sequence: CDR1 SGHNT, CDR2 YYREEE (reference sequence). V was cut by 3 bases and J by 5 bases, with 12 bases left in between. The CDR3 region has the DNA TGTGCCAGCAGCTCGGGGTGGCCCGACGAGCAGTACTTC. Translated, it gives CASSSGWPDEQYF.

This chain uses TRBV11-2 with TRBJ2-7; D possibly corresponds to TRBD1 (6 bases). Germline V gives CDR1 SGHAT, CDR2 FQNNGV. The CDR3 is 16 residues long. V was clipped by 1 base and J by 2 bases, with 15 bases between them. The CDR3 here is CASSLGQEWGTYEQYF. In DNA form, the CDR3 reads TGTGCCAGCAGCTTAGGACAGGAGTGGGGGACCTACGAGCAGTACTTC.

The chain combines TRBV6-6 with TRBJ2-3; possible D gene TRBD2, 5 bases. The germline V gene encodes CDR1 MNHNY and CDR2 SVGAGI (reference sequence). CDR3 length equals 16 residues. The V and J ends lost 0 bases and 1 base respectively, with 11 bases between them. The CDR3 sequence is CASSYSARTRTDTQYF. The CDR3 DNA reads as TGTGCCAGCAGTTACTCCGCTAGGACTCGCACAGATACGCAGTATTTT.

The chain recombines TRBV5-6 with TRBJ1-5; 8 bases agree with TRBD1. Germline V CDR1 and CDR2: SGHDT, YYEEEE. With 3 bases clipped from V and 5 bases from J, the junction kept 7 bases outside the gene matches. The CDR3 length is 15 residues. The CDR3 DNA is TGTGCCAGCAGCTGGACCGGGACAGGCGATCAGCCCCAGCATTTT. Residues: CASSWTGTGDQPQHF.

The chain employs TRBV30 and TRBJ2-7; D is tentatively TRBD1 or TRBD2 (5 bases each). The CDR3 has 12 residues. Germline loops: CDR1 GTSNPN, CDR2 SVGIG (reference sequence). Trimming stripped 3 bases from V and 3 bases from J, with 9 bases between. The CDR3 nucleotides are TGTGCCTGGAGCGGGGACGGCTACGAGCAGTACTTC. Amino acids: CAWSGDGYEQYF.

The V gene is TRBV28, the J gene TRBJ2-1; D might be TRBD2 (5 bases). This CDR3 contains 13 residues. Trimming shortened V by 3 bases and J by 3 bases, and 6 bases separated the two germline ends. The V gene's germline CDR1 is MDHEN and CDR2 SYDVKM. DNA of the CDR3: TGTGCCAGCAGTTTGGCGGGCTACAATGAGCAGTTCTTC. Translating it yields CASSLAGYNEQFF.

The CDR3 nucleotides read TGTGCCAGCAGCCCGACAGGGGCCACCGGGGAGCTGTTTTTT. Translated, it gives CASSPTGATGELFF. The rearrangement links TRBV7-8 to TRBJ2-2, with 8 bases matching TRBD1. The CDR3 has 14 residues. After removal of 5 bases from V and 4 bases from J, the junction contained 3 bases not matched to a gene. The V gene's germline CDR1 is SGHVS and CDR2 FQNEAQ.

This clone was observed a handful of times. The CDR3 DNA sequence: TGTGCCAGCAGCTTAGTCAGGGGGATTTTAAATGAGCAGTTCTTC. As protein: CASSLVRGILNEQFF. V and J are TRBV11-2 and TRBJ2-1; TRBD1 aligns across 7 bases. Germline CDR1 SGHAT, CDR2 FQNNGV. V trimming: 1 base; J trimming: 7 bases; junction bases outside the gene matches: 7. The CDR3 sequence is 15 residues long.

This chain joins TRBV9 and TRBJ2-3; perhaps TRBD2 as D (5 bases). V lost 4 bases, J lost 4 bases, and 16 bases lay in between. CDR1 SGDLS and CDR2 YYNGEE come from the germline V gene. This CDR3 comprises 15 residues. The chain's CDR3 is CASSPYGLASDTQYF. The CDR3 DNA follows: TGTGCCAGCAGCCCCTACGGGCTAGCATCAGATACGCAGTATTTT.